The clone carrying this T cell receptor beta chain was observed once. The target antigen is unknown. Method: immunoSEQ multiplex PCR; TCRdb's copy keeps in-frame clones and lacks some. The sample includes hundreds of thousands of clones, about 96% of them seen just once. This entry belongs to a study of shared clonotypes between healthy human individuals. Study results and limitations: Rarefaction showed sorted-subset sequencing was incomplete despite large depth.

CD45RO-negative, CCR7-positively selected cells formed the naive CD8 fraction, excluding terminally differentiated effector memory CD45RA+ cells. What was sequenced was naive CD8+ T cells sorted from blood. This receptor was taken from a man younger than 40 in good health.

CDR3 in DNA: TGTGCCAGCAGCCCCGATAGCGGGAGCTCCTACAATGAGCAGTTCTTC. It yields the protein CASSPDSGSSYNEQFF. The gene calls are TRBV28 and TRBJ2-1, with 9 bases aligning to TRBD2. The CDR3 is 16 amino acids. Germline assignment: CDR1 MDHEN and CDR2 SYDVKM. With V trimmed by 6 bases and J by 0 bases, 6 bases remained unmatched.